This T cell receptor beta chain was sequenced in a study of CD8+ T cells in alopecia areata. At the level of the study: The percentage of affected scalp area served as the score of severity for treated patients. General observations from the study: The study found TCR sharing across patients less clear than in mice, possibly for HLA reasons.

RNA was isolated and reverse transcribed to cDNA, the sequencing template. The repertoire was sequenced with immunoSEQ multiplex PCR; TCRdb's copy has only in-frame clones and lacks some. Among more than 150,000 clones listed, 40% to 65% were seen once. The V gene's germline CDR1 is SGHAT and CDR2 FQNNGV. The CDR3 has 13 amino acids. Trimming left V 4 bases short and J 6 bases short, with 13 bases between. Treatment given: oral pan-JAK inhibitor, 5-10 mg twice daily. Regarding this clone: No antigen is known for it.

The sequence came from a human donor with alopecia areata. V gene TRBV11-2 combines with J gene TRBJ2-7; no clear D. The starting material was CD8+ T cells sorted from blood, obtained around week 54, from a patient treated with tofacitinib. In DNA form, the CDR3 reads TGTGCCAGCAGCTCCGGTGGGAAAGGCGAGCAGTACTTC. Its protein is CASSSGGKGEQYF. The entire variable domain, with the rest obtained from reference TRBV11-2 and TRBJ2-7, is as follows: EAGVAQSPRYKIIEKRQSVAFWCNPISGHATLYWYQQILGQGPKLLIQFQNNGVVDDSQLPKDRFSAERLKGVDSTLKIQPAKLEDSAVYLCASSSGGKGEQYFGPGTRLTVT.